This T cell receptor beta chain derives from a study of shared clonotypes between healthy human individuals. This clone was seen once. TCRdb keeps only in-frame clones here, not all; method: immunoSEQ multiplex PCR. The table lists approximately 2,000,000 clones, approximately 90% of them singletons. Subsets obtained from CD4+ cells comprised CD45RA+ naive and CD45RA-negative memory cells. Sequencing was carried out using naive CD4+ T cells from PBMCs. Indicated subset: CD45RA+ positively selected. The TCR comes from a man younger than 30 in good health. Some clones in this sample may be carry-over from other donors' samples.

DNA for the CDR3: TGCGCCAGCAGAGACCGACTCAACACCGGGGAGCTGTTTTTT. This gives the protein CASRDRLNTGELFF. The chain employs TRBV4-3 and TRBJ2-2; D ambiguous. Germline CDR1 and CDR2: LGHNA and YSLEER. The CDR3 extends over 14 amino acids. Trimming took off 6 bases at V and 2 bases at J, with 10 bases between the two ends.